This T cell receptor (beta chain) was profiled in a study of T cell responses to AZD1222 COVID-19 vaccine. Findings and caveats of the study: Nearly half of the spike-specific TCRs reportedly recognize variant regions that carry no mutations. Donors skewed white British and female; clonal diversity was possibly underestimated.

As to this clone: Its antigen is undetermined.

Produced via immunoSEQ multiplex PCR; TCRdb's table is partial and in-frame only. This table holds some 110,000 clones, 70% to 90% found once. CDR1 MGHRA and CDR2 YSYEKL come from the germline V gene. The CDR3 sequence is 17 residues long. V was trimmed by 0 bases and J by 10 bases, leaving 19 bases between them. The rearrangement links TRBV4-1 to TRBJ1-6; possible D gene TRBD1, 5 bases. The TCR comes from an adult in good health. Specimen: peripheral blood, collected on day 0 of MenACWY control vaccination. In DNA form, the CDR3 reads TGCGCCAGCAGCCAAGACGGGACTTACTCGGGGTTATCACCCCTCCACTTT. It translates to CASSQDGTYSGLSPLHF.